Below are 21 T cell receptor beta chains sequenced from a single sample in a study of control samples from healthy donors and cancer patients. The protocol was immunoSEQ multiplex PCR, while the TCRdb copy is restricted to in-frame clones and leaves out a portion. The sample includes 120,000 or so clones, about 95% of them seen just once. Sequenced sample: blood. The source of these receptors is a man aged 25-45 years in good health.

The chain links TRBV6-2 or TRBV6-3 to TRBJ2-7; maybe TRBD2 (5 bases). The CDR3 loop spans 12 amino acids. V was pared by 4 bases and J by 7 bases, with 11 bases between. Germline lookup yields CDR1 MNHEY and CDR2 SVGEGT. CDR3 coding DNA: TGTGCCAGCAGTTCGGGTTCGGGGGAGCAGTACTTC. This sequence encodes CASSSGSGEQYF.

This chain joins TRBV29-1 and TRBJ2-1; D is perhaps TRBD1 or TRBD2 (6 bases each). Trimming took 0 bases from V and 10 from J, leaving 13 bases between them. The germline V gene encodes CDR1 SQVTM and CDR2 ANQGSEA. The CDR3 has 13 residues. The DNA for the CDR3 is TGCAGCGTTGAAGATTCACAGGGAGGCGAGCAGTTCTTC. It specifies CSVEDSQGGEQFF.

Here the CDR3 reads CSVEAWTGHYGYTF. In nucleotides, the CDR3 is TGCAGCGTTGAAGCCTGGACAGGGCACTATGGCTACACCTTC. The genes are TRBV29-1 and TRBJ1-2, with TRBD1 matching over 8 bases. CDR3 size: 14 residues. The V and J ends lost 1 base and 3 bases, in that order; junction bases with no gene match: 4. Germline V gene data show CDR1 as SQVTM and CDR2 as ANQGSEA.

The chain links TRBV3-1 (or the pseudogene TRBV3-2) to TRBJ2-5; TRBD2 matches 9 bases. Germline V gene sequence: CDR1 LGHDT, CDR2 YNNKEL (reference sequence). Germline trimming cut 6 bases from V and 2 bases from J; bases unmatched to any gene: 13. CDR3 size: 17 residues. In DNA, the CDR3 is TGTGCCAGCAGAGACAGGGTAAGGCTAGCGGGGCAAGAGACCCAGTACTTC. It translates to CASRDRVRLAGQETQYF.

The V call is TRBV6-2 or TRBV6-3, the J call TRBJ1-4, with 7 bases matching TRBD1. Per the germline V gene, CDR1 is MNHEY and CDR2 is SVGEGT. There are 13 residues in the CDR3. V shed 2 bases, J shed 8 bases, and the junction held 2 bases outside the gene matches. The CDR3 bases are TGTGCCAGCAGTTACGCGGGACAGGAAAAACTGTTTTTT. The encoded protein is CASSYAGQEKLFF.

This sequence joins TRBV30 and TRBJ2-7, with D perhaps matching TRBD2 (5 bases). There are 13 residues in the CDR3. V was clipped by 2 bases and J by 3 bases, with 11 bases between them. The germline gives CDR1 GTSNPN, CDR2 SVGIG (reference sequence). The CDR3 is CAWSKLSGYEQYF. The CDR3 DNA is TGTGCCTGGAGTAAGTTAAGCGGCTACGAGCAGTACTTC.

This chain connects TRBV7-9 to TRBJ1-1; D remains unclear. The CDR3 covers 15 residues. The V and J ends lost 0 bases and 1 base respectively, with 9 bases between them. In germline, CDR1 is SEHNR, CDR2 FQNEAQ (reference sequence). The CDR3 DNA reads TGTGCCAGCAGCTTAGCGGCAGGAGGGAACACTGAAGCTTTCTTT. This sequence encodes CASSLAAGGNTEAFF.

The gene calls are TRBV5-4 and TRBJ1-4, with D maybe TRBD1 (5 bases). Germline CDR1 and CDR2: SGHNT and YYREEE (reference sequence). Trimming shortened V by 3 bases and J by 2 bases, and 11 bases separated the two germline ends. This CDR3 has 15 amino acids. The DNA of the CDR3 is TGTGCCAGCAGCTCACCCCCAGGGACTAATGAAAAACTGTTTTTT. Protein: CASSSPPGTNEKLFF.

The CDR3 DNA reads as TGCGCCAGCAACCTGCGGTCCCCAGCGGCCAGCACAGATACGCAGTATTTT. Encoded protein: CASNLRSPAASTDTQYF. The rearrangement uses TRBV5-1 and TRBJ2-3, with TRBD2 as a possible D gene (5 bases). The length of the CDR3 is 17 residues. Germline CDR1 and CDR2: SGHRS and YFSETQ. Trimming pared 6 bases from V and 0 bases from J, leaving 20 bases between.

V and J are TRBV12-3 or TRBV12-4 and TRBJ1-6, with TRBD1 as a possible D gene (6 bases). The CDR3 runs to 12 residues. With 6 bases removed from V and 10 bases from J, the gap between germline ends came to 10 bases. As DNA, the CDR3 is TGTGCCAGCAGAACAGGGATCTCACCCCTCCACTTT. Amino acid sequence: CASRTGISPLHF.

The chain joins TRBV4-3 to TRBJ1-4; D is ambiguous. V was cut by 0 bases and J by 4 bases, with 12 bases left in between. Germline CDR1 reads LGHNA; CDR2 reads YSLEER. This CDR3 region has 16 residues. The DNA of the CDR3 is TGCGCCAGCAGCCAAGATTCGTCAAGGCTTAATGAAAAACTGTTTTTT. Translated: CASSQDSSRLNEKLFF.

The V and J genes are TRBV4-1 and TRBJ1-6; no clear D gene. Germline CDR1 reads MGHRA; CDR2 reads YSYEKL. This CDR3 region has 11 residues. V was trimmed by 1 base and J by 10 bases, leaving 2 bases between them. DNA for the CDR3: TGCGCCAGCAGCCAAGGATCACCCCTCCACTTT. Translating it yields CASSQGSPLHF.

The rearrangement links TRBV7-3 to TRBJ2-7, with 12 bases fitting TRBD1. V gave up 0 bases and J gave up 7 bases; unmatched junction bases: 10. CDR1 is SGHTA, CDR2 FQGTGA, per germline. The length of the CDR3 is 17 residues. In DNA form, the CDR3 reads TGTGCCAGCAGCTTAACGGGCGCGGGACAGGGGGCGTGGGAGCAGTACTTC. Residues: CASSLTGAGQGAWEQYF.

The genes are TRBV9 and TRBJ2-2; D is undetermined. There are 13 residues in the CDR3. Germline V gene lookup returns CDR1 SGDLS and CDR2 YYNGEE. V shed 3 bases and J shed 7 bases, with 10 bases lying between them. CDR3 DNA: TGTGCCAGCAGCGATAGGGTGAACGGGGAGCTGTTTTTT. Residues: CASSDRVNGELFF.

V is TRBV7-3 and J is TRBJ2-1, with TRBD1 matching 9 bases. Germline lookup yields CDR1 SGHTA and CDR2 FQGTGA. This CDR3 is built from 14 residues. V shed 5 bases, J shed 9 bases, and the junction held 8 bases outside the gene matches. CDR3 amino acids: CASSPLGTGLEQFF. In nucleotides, the CDR3 is TGTGCCAGCAGCCCTCTAGGGACAGGGCTTGAGCAGTTCTTC.

About this clone: In the same sample, other DNA sequences code for this CDR3. This chain links TRBV4-3 with TRBJ2-5; 8 bases are shared with TRBD1. Unmatched junction bases numbered 17, after V lost 4 bases and J lost 7 bases. The germline gives CDR1 LGHNA, CDR2 YSLEER. The CDR3 totals 17 residues. The CDR3 coding sequence is TGCGCCAGCAGCCCGCAAAGGACAGGGATCCTGGCAGGGACCCAGTACTTC. Translation gives CASSPQRTGILAGTQYF.

The chain is built from TRBV15 and TRBJ2-5; a weak D match, TRBD2 (7 bases). The germline V gene encodes CDR1 LNHNV and CDR2 YYDKDF (reference sequence). Trimming cost V 1 base and J 4 bases, with 13 bases left between them. The CDR3 runs to 15 residues. DNA for the CDR3: TGTGCCACCAGCAGAGCTCGAGGGGGGGCAGAGACCCAGTACTTC. Protein: CATSRARGGAETQYF.

V is TRBV4-3 and J is TRBJ1-2; perhaps TRBD1 as D (6 bases). V was pared by 0 bases and J by 6 bases, with 20 bases between. The CDR3 extends over 17 amino acids. The germline V gene encodes CDR1 LGHNA and CDR2 YSLEER. The CDR3 bases are TGCGCCAGCAGCCAAGATCTAGCGGACAGTTCCCTCCATGGCTACACCTTC. It translates to CASSQDLADSSLHGYTF.

This clone appeared a few times. The rearrangement links TRBV2 to TRBJ1-5; 8 positions match TRBD1. The V gene's germline CDR1 is SNHLY and CDR2 FYNNEI. The CDR3 is 16 residues long. With 3 bases clipped from V and 4 bases from J, the junction kept 8 bases outside the gene matches. CDR3 loop: CASSDQGARLNQPQHF. CDR3 nucleotide sequence: TGTGCCAGCAGTGACCAGGGGGCGAGATTAAATCAGCCCCAGCATTTT.

This rearrangement joins TRBV29-1 to TRBJ1-5; D not certain. With 6 bases removed from V and 1 base from J, the gap between germline ends came to 10 bases. CDR1 and CDR2 (germline): SQVTM, ANQGSEA. The CDR3 extends over 13 amino acids. CDR3 residues: CSVQGQSNQPQHF. DNA of the CDR3: TGCAGCGTCCAAGGGCAGAGCAATCAGCCCCAGCATTTT.

The chain employs TRBV5-1 and TRBJ1-2; 9 bases are shared with TRBD1. Germline CDR1 is SGHRS and CDR2 is YFSETQ. CDR3 length equals 14 residues. J was trimmed by 3 bases and V by 3 bases; bases with no gene match: 3. CDR3 DNA: TGCGCCAGCAGCTGGGACAGGGCGGACTATGGCTACACCTTC. Residues: CASSWDRADYGYTF.